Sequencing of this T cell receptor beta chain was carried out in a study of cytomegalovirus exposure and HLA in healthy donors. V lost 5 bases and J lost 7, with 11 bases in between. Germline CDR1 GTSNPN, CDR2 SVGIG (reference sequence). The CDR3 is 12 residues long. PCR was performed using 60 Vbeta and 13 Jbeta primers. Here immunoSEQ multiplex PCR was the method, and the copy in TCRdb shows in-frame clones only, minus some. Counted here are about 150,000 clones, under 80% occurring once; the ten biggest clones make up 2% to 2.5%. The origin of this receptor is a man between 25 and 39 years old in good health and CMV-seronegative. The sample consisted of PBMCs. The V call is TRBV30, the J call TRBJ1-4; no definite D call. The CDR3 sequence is CAWRGEGEKLFF. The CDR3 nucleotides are TGTGCCTGGCGGGGAGAGGGTGAAAAACTGTTTTTT.